This is a list of T cell receptor beta chains from one sample in a study of post-analysis software for immune sequencing data. TCRdb re-analysed the PCR reads in MiXCR, keeping a single row per CDR3 protein. The sample carries about 620,000 distinct CDR3 sequences, about 40% recorded once. The material sequenced was blood. These receptors came from a girl aged 5-17 years with multiple sclerosis. CDR3s include the opening cysteine and the closing phenylalanine or tryptophan. A D gene is named only where the DNA matches it firmly. Clone size appears in some rows only: once, few, many, or a class for an expanded clone.

j_call v_call clone_size d_call cdr3_nt cdr3_aa
TRBJ2-7 TRBV29-1 few TRBD1 TGCAGCGTTGAAGATCAGGGGACAGTCGACGAGCAGTACTTC CSVEDQGTVDEQYF
TRBJ1-5 TRBV5-1 - - TGCGCCAGCAGCTTGGAGGGGGTTGGCAATCAGCCCCAGCATTTT CASSLEGVGNQPQHF
TRBJ2-1 TRBV5-1 - - TGCGCCAGCACCCAGGGGCTTCTTGGGGATGAGCAGTTCTTC CASTQGLLGDEQFF
TRBJ2-1 TRBV6-1 - - TGTGCCAGCAGTGATGGCTGGGGCGTAAAGCAGTTCTTC CASSDGWGVKQFF
TRBJ1-1 TRBV6-5 - TRBD1 TGTGCCAGCAGTTACCCCGGACAGGGCGGTCAGGCTTTCTTT CASSYPGQGGQAFF
TRBJ2-7 TRBV30 - TRBD1 TGTGCCTGGAGTGTAGGGACAGGGAGGAGGGAGCAGTACTTC CAWSVGTGRREQYF
TRBJ2-1 TRBV20-1 - TRBD2 TGCAGTGCTCCACTGGGGGCTAGCGGGGCCAATGAGCAGTTCTTC CSAPLGASGANEQFF
TRBJ2-1 TRBV5-5 - TRBD2 TGTGCCAGCAGCTTGGCGGCTAGCGGGAGAGATGAGCAGTTTTTC CASSLAASGRDEQFF
TRBJ2-7 TRBV6-5 once - TGTGCCAGCGGACGGGACGCGAACTACGAGCAGTACTTC CASGRDANYEQYF
TRBJ1-2 TRBV5-1 - TRBD1 TGCGCCAGCAGGATTGACAGGGATGGCTACACCTTC CASRIDRDGYTF
TRBJ1-2 TRBV29-1 few TRBD1 TGCAGCGTTGGACAGGGGGCTGATAGCTATGGCTACACCTTC CSVGQGADSYGYTF
TRBJ2-3 TRBV20-1 - TRBD2 TGCAGTGCTTTAAACCCTGGGGGGGTGTCGACAGATACGCAGTATTTT CSALNPGGVSTDTQYF
TRBJ2-1 TRBV7-9 - - TGTGCCAGCAGCCCTCTCGGACCCCCTATTGAGCAGTTCTTC CASSPLGPPIEQFF
TRBJ2-7 TRBV6-5 - TRBD1 TGTGCCAGCAGTCCGTCCCGGGACAGCGAGCAGTACTTC CASSPSRDSEQYF
TRBJ1-1 TRBV5-1 - - TGCGCCAGCAGGCCAGGGGCGCAAGACACTGAAGCTTTCTTT CASRPGAQDTEAFF
TRBJ2-1 TRBV11-3 - TRBD1 TGTGCCAGCAGCCTAAGGACAGGGGCCGGTGAGCAGTTCTTC CASSLRTGAGEQFF
TRBJ2-1 TRBV5-1 few - TGCGCCAGAGAGGGGGGGGACAGCTACAATGAGCAGTTCTTC CAREGGDSYNEQFF
TRBJ1-4 TRBV12-3/TRBV12-4 - - TGTGCCAGCAGTGGTCGGGCCAGGCGGGGAGAAAAACTGTTTTTT CASSGRARRGEKLFF
TRBJ2-2 TRBV6-4 few TRBD1 TGTGCCAGCACCGAAGGGGGACAGGGATTCACCGGGGAGCTGTTTTTT CASTEGGQGFTGELFF
TRBJ2-7 TRBV12-3/TRBV12-4 - - TGTGCCAGCAGTTTGGGCAGGGTAATCTACGAGCAGTACTTC CASSLGRVIYEQYF
TRBJ1-3 TRBV4-1 - - TGCGCCAGCAGCCCAACATTACAGCCGCCCGAATATTTT CASSPTLQPPEYF
TRBJ2-5 TRBV7-3 - TRBD2 TGTGCCAGCAGCCCGACTAGCGGGGGGCTTGAGACCCAGTACTTC CASSPTSGGLETQYF
TRBJ2-1 TRBV4-1 - - TGCGCCAGCAGCCCCCGGGGCCCGATACCCAACAATCAGCAGTTCTTC CASSPRGPIPNNQQFF
TRBJ2-5 TRBV29-1 - - TGCAGCGTTCCTATACTCGGGGTGCAGTACTTC CSVPILGVQYF
TRBJ2-4 TRBV12-3/TRBV12-4 few - TGTGCCAGCAGCCACCCCACGGACATTCAGTACTTC CASSHPTDIQYF
TRBJ2-1 TRBV7-3 - - TGTGCCAGCAGCTTCCCGAGGCTAGCCGAAAACAATGAGCAGTTCTTC CASSFPRLAENNEQFF
TRBJ2-7 TRBV27 - TRBD1 TGTGCCAGCAGCTCCGACAGGGGAATTTACGAGCAGTACTTC CASSSDRGIYEQYF
TRBJ2-3 TRBV6-6 - - TGTGCCAGCAGTTCTCAGGGAAGCTTCGATACGCAGTATTTT CASSSQGSFDTQYF
TRBJ2-1 TRBV12-3/TRBV12-4 few TRBD1 TGTGCCAGCTCGACAGGGCGTTTGGACAATGAGCAGTTCTTC CASSTGRLDNEQFF
TRBJ2-3 TRBV20-1 - TRBD2 TGCAGTGCTATTCTTCCCCCTAGCGGGGGGTACAAGTTGAGAGATACGCAGTATTTT CSAILPPSGGYKLRDTQYF
TRBJ1-4 TRBV9 - - TGTGCCAGCAGCTTGAGGGCTCATCCAACTGATGAAAAACTGTTTTTT CASSLRAHPTDEKLFF
TRBJ2-6 TRBV6-1 - - TGTGCCAGCAGTGATCAGGGCTTAGGGGCCAACGTCCTGACTTTC CASSDQGLGANVLTF
TRBJ2-7 TRBV4-1 - - TGCGCCAGCAGCCAAGTAACGGCCTACGAGCAGTACTTC CASSQVTAYEQYF
TRBJ2-5 TRBV9 - - TGTGCCAGCAGCCCCGGGGGCAAAGAAGAGACCCAGTACTTC CASSPGGKEETQYF